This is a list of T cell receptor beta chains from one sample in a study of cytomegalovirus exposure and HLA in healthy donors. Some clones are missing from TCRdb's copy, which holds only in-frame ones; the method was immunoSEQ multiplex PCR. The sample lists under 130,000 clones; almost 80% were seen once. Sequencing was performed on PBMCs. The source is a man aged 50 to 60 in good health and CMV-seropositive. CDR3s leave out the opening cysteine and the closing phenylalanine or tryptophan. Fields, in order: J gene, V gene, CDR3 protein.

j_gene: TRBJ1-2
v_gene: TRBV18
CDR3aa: ASSPTDLAIYGYT

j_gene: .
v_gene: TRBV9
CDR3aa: ASSAAGTGDYEQY

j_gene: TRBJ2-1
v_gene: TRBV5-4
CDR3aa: ASSPGQGAKVQF

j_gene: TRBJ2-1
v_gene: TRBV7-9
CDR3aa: ASSLLAGGNEQF

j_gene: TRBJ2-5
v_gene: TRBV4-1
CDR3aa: ASSWLEGGETQY

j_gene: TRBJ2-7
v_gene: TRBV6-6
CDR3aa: ASRQGANEQY

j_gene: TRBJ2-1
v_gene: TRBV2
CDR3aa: ASSAGQGYNEQF

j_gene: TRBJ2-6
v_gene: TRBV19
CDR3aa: ASSGTGTSLVSGANVLT

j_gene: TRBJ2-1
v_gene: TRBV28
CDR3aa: ASSLLGLAKNSYNEQF

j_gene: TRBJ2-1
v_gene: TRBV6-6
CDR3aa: ASSYYRAGAYNEQF

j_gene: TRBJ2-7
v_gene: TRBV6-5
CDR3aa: ASSYRLAGASEQY

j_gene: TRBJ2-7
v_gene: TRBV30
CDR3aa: AWSVNSGGYEQY

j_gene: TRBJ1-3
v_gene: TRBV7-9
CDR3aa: ASSLAGGEGNTIY

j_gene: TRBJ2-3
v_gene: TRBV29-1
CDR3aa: SATSGSLSTDTQY

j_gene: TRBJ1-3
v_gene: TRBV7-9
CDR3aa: ASSFQRPVGGRSGNTIY

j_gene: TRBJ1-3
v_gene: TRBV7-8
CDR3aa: ASRRDRTGNTIY

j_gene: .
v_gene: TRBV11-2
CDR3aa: ASSLVATAHYEQY

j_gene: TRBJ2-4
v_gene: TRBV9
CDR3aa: ASSVGSGTGLSIQY

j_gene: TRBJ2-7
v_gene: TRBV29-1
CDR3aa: SVEAGQTYEQY

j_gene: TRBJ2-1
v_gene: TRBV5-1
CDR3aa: ASSPGLAGLNEQF

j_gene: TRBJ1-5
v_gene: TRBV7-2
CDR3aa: ASSRLQGLGNQPQH

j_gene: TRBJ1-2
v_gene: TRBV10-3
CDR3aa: AIKGQGYYGYT